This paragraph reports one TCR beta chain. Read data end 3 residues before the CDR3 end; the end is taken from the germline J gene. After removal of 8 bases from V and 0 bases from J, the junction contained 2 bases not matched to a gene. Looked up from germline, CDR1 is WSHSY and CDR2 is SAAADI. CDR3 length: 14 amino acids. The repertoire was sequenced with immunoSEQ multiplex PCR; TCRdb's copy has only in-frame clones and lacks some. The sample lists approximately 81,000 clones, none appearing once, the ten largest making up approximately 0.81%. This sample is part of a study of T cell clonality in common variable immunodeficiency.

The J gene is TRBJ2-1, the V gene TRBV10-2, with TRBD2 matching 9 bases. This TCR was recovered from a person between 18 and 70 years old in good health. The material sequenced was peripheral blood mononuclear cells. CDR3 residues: CASGAGGSYNEQFF. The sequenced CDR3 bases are TGCGCCAGCGGAGCGGGAGGCTCCTACAATGAG.